What follows are 17 T cell receptor beta chains derived from one specimen sequenced in a study of PD-L1 blockade in urothelial cancer. The time point: pretreatment peripheral blood. Data came from immunoSEQ multiplex PCR; TCRdb stores just in-frame clones and leaves some out. The sample includes 86,000 or so clones, about 83% of them seen just once. The sample here was PBMCs, taken around atezolizumab (anti-PD-L1) treatment. The receptors were gathered from a man between 60 and 70 years old with urothelial cancer.

The chain has TRBV7-2 and TRBJ2-7, with D unresolved. V dropped 4 bases and J dropped 3 bases, with 13 bases sitting between them. CDR1 and CDR2 (germline): SGHTA, FQGNSA. The CDR3 length is 14 residues. For the CDR3, the DNA is TGTGCCAGCAGCTCTTGGCATAGCAACTACGAGCAGTACTTC. Translating gives CASSSWHSNYEQYF.

The chain employs TRBV28 and TRBJ2-5; 10 bases align to TRBD2. J gave up 4 bases and V 7 bases, and 6 bases lay outside the gene matches. Germline V gene data show CDR1 as MDHEN and CDR2 as SYDVKM. The CDR3 is made up of 14 amino acids. The CDR3 nucleotides read TGTGCCAGCAATCCGGGACTAGCGATAGAGACCCAGTACTTC. Translation: CASNPGLAIETQYF. The full variable domain, its missing parts supplied by reference TRBV28 and TRBJ2-5, is DVKVTQSSRYLVKRTGEKVFLECVQDMDHENMFWYRQDPGLGLRLIYFSYDVKMKEKGDIPEGYSVSREKKERFSLILESASTNQTSMYLCASNPGLAIETQYFGPGTRLLVL.

The chain uses TRBV19 and TRBJ1-6; D gene uncertain. CDR1 LNHDA and CDR2 SQIVND come from the germline V gene (reference sequence). The CDR3 has 15 residues. With 7 bases removed from V and 0 bases from J, the gap between germline ends came to 10 bases. The CDR3 spells CASTMSGSYNSPLHF. In DNA form, the CDR3 reads TGTGCCAGTACCATGTCCGGCTCCTATAATTCACCCCTCCACTTT.

The CDR3 region has the DNA TGTGCCAGCAGCCTGACAGGGGGTAGTAACTATGGCTACACCTTC. This sequence encodes CASSLTGGSNYGYTF. The J gene is TRBJ1-2, the V gene TRBV6-1; TRBD1 aligns across 9 bases. CDR3 length: 15 residues. CDR1 is MNHNS and CDR2 is SASEGT in the germline V gene. The V gene end was trimmed by 6 bases and the J gene end by 1 base; junction bases not matched to a gene: 6.

The gene calls are TRBV11-3 and TRBJ2-1; 10 positions agree with TRBD1. Germline-derived CDR1 and CDR2 are SGHNT and YENEEA. V dropped 4 bases and J dropped 0; count of bases not matched to a gene: 6. This CDR3 contains 17 residues. CDR3 nucleotides: TGTGCCAGCAGCTCCGGGACAGGGGTTTTCTCCTACAATGAGCAGTTCTTC. Encoded protein: CASSSGTGVFSYNEQFF.

This chain uses TRBV11-3 with TRBJ1-1; 10 bases match TRBD1. From germline, CDR1 is SGHNT and CDR2 YENEEA. After removal of 5 bases from V and 6 bases from J, the junction contained 9 bases not matched to a gene. This CDR3 has 15 residues. In DNA, the CDR3 is TGTGCCAGCAGCATAGGGACAGGGACAGGGGCTGAAGCTTTCTTT. Protein product: CASSIGTGTGAEAFF.

The CDR3 sequence is CASSPSPRRTGELFF. For the CDR3, the DNA is TGTGCCAGCAGTCCCAGCCCTAGAAGGACCGGGGAGCTGTTTTTT. V usage is TRBV27 and J usage is TRBJ2-2, with unresolved D. This CDR3 has 15 amino acids. Germline CDR1 reads MNHEY; CDR2 reads SMNVEV (reference sequence). V was cut by 5 bases and J by 5 bases, with 15 bases left in between.

The J gene is TRBJ1-2, the V gene TRBV10-3; 7 positions agree with TRBD1. In germline, CDR1 is ENHRY, CDR2 SYGVKD. The CDR3 contains 11 residues. The V and J ends lost 6 bases and 6 bases, in that order; junction bases with no gene match: 1. The chain's CDR3 is CAIRTGNGYTF. In DNA form, the CDR3 reads TGTGCCATCAGGACAGGGAATGGCTACACCTTC.

By frequency in the sample, this clone is medium-sized. The chain is built from TRBV9 and TRBJ2-7; D is possibly TRBD2 (5 bases). V was cut by 3 bases and J by 0 bases, with 16 bases left in between. Germline V gene lookup returns CDR1 SGDLS and CDR2 YYNGEE. This CDR3 has 16 amino acids. CDR3 sequence (DNA): TGTGCCAGCAGCGGGTCCACATCGGGGAGCTCCTACGAGCAGTACTTC. Its translation: CASSGSTSGSSYEQYF.

Only one count was recorded for this clone. The chain has TRBV7-8 and TRBJ1-1, with a weak D call TRBD1 (6 bases). This CDR3 is 18 amino acids long. Germline V gene data show CDR1 as SGHVS and CDR2 as FQNEAQ. V lost 4 bases to trimming and J lost 1 base, with 22 bases between them. The CDR3 nucleotides are TGTGCCAGCAGCTCACACCCTACCCGGACAGAAACGAACACTGAAGCTTTCTTT. Translated: CASSSHPTRTETNTEAFF.

This clone was found once. Germline is not matched at one junction end, which may reflect a read error. The chain joins TRBV2 to TRBJ1-4; D call uncertain. CDR1 is SNHLY and CDR2 is FYNNEI in the germline V gene. The CDR3 is made up of 13 amino acids. CDR3 coding DNA: TGTGCCAGCCTTGGGCGGGCCTACGGACCGACCTCTTTT. Its translation is CASLGRAYGPTSF. Full variable domain (rest looked up from reference TRBV2 and TRBJ1-4): EPEVTQTPSHQVTQMGQEVILRCVPISNHLYFYWYRQILGQKVEFLVSFYNNEISEKSEIFDDQFSVERPDGSNFTLKIRSTKLEDSAMYFCASLGRAYGPTSFGSGTQLSVL.

V usage is TRBV7-6 and J usage is TRBJ1-4, with 9 bases lining up with TRBD1. CDR1 and CDR2 (germline): SGHVS, FNYEAQ. V shed 4 bases, J shed 5 bases, and the junction held 2 bases outside the gene matches. This CDR3 contains 14 residues. The CDR3 here is CASSSGQGNEKLFF. The DNA of the CDR3 is TGTGCCAGCAGCTCGGGACAGGGAAATGAAAAACTGTTTTTT.

The chain is built from TRBV2 and TRBJ1-1; no clear D gene. Trimming removed 7 bases at V and 8 bases at J, with 17 bases between. The germline V gene has CDR1 SNHLY and CDR2 FYNNEI. This CDR3 comprises 13 residues. CDR3 sequence reads: CASTQERKREAFF. In DNA form, the CDR3 reads TGTGCCAGCACTCAAGAGAGGAAGAGAGAAGCTTTCTTT.

This clone came up once. The chain combines TRBV12-5 with TRBJ2-1; 11 bases match TRBD1. V lost 3 bases, J lost 4 bases, and 2 bases stayed unmatched. The CDR3 consists of 15 residues. Germline-derived CDR1 and CDR2 are LGHNT and FRNRAP. For the CDR3, the DNA is TGTGCTAGTGGTTTAGGACAGGGGGCTTACAATGAGCAGTTCTTC. It codes for CASGLGQGAYNEQFF.

The CDR3 here is CAWSRGQDYGYTF. The CDR3 nucleotides are TGTGCCTGGAGTAGGGGACAGGACTATGGCTACACCTTC. V gene TRBV30 combines with J gene TRBJ1-2; 8 nucleotides match TRBD1. The CDR3 length is 13 residues. Germline loops: CDR1 GTSNPN, CDR2 SVGIG (reference sequence). V dropped 2 bases and J dropped 3; count of bases not matched to a gene: 2.

The chain joins TRBV11-3 to TRBJ1-6, with D tentatively TRBD1 (5 bases). Trimming shortened V by 5 bases and J by 2 bases, and 13 bases separated the two germline ends. This CDR3 has 16 residues. The germline gives CDR1 SGHNT, CDR2 YENEEA. The CDR3 region is CASSASRAAYNSPLHF. The CDR3 region has the DNA TGTGCCAGCAGCGCCTCCAGGGCCGCCTATAATTCACCCCTCCACTTT.

This clone was recorded once. The chain employs TRBV4-1 and TRBJ1-3; D is unresolved. Trimming cost V 4 bases and J 0 bases, with 16 bases left between them. Looked up from germline, CDR1 is MGHRA and CDR2 is YSYEKL. CDR3 size: 17 residues. CDR3 nucleotide sequence: TGCGCCAGCAGCCTAAGGATGACACAGTTCTCTGGAAACACCATATATTTT. This gives the protein CASSLRMTQFSGNTIYF.